The source of this T cell receptor (beta chain) is a study of blood T cell repertoires in COVID-19. Germline V gene lookup returns CDR1 SGHVS and CDR2 FQNEAQ. The ends were cut back, 4 bases at V and 3 bases at J, with 10 bases in the middle. This CDR3 spans 13 amino acids. In the source study's methods: Estimated nucleated cell counts came from reference gene primer amplification. Using immunoSEQ multiplex PCR, the repertoire was profiled, and TCRdb retains in-frame clones only, with some absent. D and trimming come from the DNA, and the V and J calls and clone size come from that table. The repertoire holds approximately 210,000 clones, with approximately 90% as singletons.

This chain joins TRBV7-8 and TRBJ2-7; possibly TRBD1 for D (6 bases). Input material: peripheral blood. The source is a woman in her 40s who had recovered from COVID-19. The CDR3 loop reads CASSWDTLYEQYF. The CDR3 region has the DNA TGTGCCAGCAGCTGGGACACCCTCTACGAGCAGTACTTC.